Presented here are 22 T cell receptor beta chains from one specimen sequenced in a study of blood T cell repertoires in COVID-19. Clones were sequenced by immunoSEQ multiplex PCR, and TCRdb holds only the in-frame ones, with some missing. The table has about 110,000 clones, 75% to 90% seen once. The sample consisted of peripheral blood. These receptors were collected from a woman in her forties or fifties with acute or convalescent COVID-19.

This chain uses TRBV4-1 with TRBJ1-1, with D tentatively TRBD1 (6 bases). CDR1 and CDR2 from the germline V gene are MGHRA and YSYEKL. V gave up 4 bases and J gave up 1 base, with 10 bases separating them. The CDR3 has 14 amino acids. The CDR3 bases are TGCGCCAGCAGCCCCCTGGGACAGAACACTGAAGCTTTCTTT. Protein: CASSPLGQNTEAFF.

This chain joins TRBV28 and TRBJ2-7, with 10 bases identical to TRBD2. Germline values: CDR1 MDHEN, CDR2 SYDVKM. This CDR3 has 16 amino acids. V lost 4 bases, J lost 3 bases, and 9 bases stayed unmatched. The CDR3 is CASSSPASGRNYEQYF. CDR3 DNA sequence: TGTGCCAGCAGTTCCCCGGCTAGCGGGAGAAACTACGAGCAGTACTTC.

The rearrangement uses TRBV7-2 and TRBJ1-2, with TRBD1 matching 10 bases. Germline values: CDR1 SGHTA, CDR2 FQGNSA. CDR3 length: 17 amino acids. Unmatched junction bases numbered 11, after V lost 7 bases and J lost 0 bases. The DNA for the CDR3 is TGTGCCAGCACCCGCAGACAGGGGGCTTCCTCTAACTATGGCTACACCTTC. Encoded protein: CASTRRQGASSNYGYTF.

The genes are TRBV28 and TRBJ2-7, with D unresolved. The CDR3 contains 12 residues. Germline values: CDR1 MDHEN, CDR2 SYDVKM. V shed 6 bases and J shed 5 bases, with 11 bases lying between them. The CDR3, as DNA: TGTGCCAGCAGCCCCCCCGACAACGAGCAGTACTTC. It specifies CASSPPDNEQYF.

CDR3 DNA: TGTGCCAGCAACCCAGGGGGGAGCAATCAGCCCCAGCATTTT. This gives the protein CASNPGGSNQPQHF. The chain joins TRBV6-5 to TRBJ1-5; 7 bases fit TRBD1. The V gene's germline CDR1 is MNHEY and CDR2 SVGAGI. The CDR3 totals 14 residues. Trimming at V came to 7 bases and at J to 1 base, leaving 4 bases not matched to a gene.

The chain couples TRBV7-2 to TRBJ1-2, with D possibly TRBD1 on 5 matching bases. V lost 5 bases to trimming and J lost 5 bases, with 24 bases between them. The germline CDR1 and CDR2 sequences are SGHTA and FQGNSA. The length of the CDR3 is 17 residues. CDR3 in amino acids: CASSASAVDSTFYGYTF. DNA for the CDR3: TGTGCCAGCAGCGCATCCGCAGTCGACAGCACCTTTTATGGCTACACCTTC. Variable domain in full (rest from reference TRBV7-2 and TRBJ1-2): GAGVSQSPSNKVTEKGKDVELRCDPISGHTALYWYRQSLGQGLEFLIYFQGNSAPDKSGLPSDRFSAERTGGSVSTLTIQRTQQEDSAVYLCASSASAVDSTFYGYTFGSGTRLTVV.

The chain combines TRBV4-1 with TRBJ1-5, with TRBD1 matching over 10 bases. The CDR3 is 17 residues long. Per germline, CDR1 MGHRA and CDR2 YSYEKL. J gave up 2 bases and V 0 bases, and 4 bases lay outside the gene matches. In nucleotides, the CDR3 is TGCGCCAGCAGCCAAGAGGGGACAGGGGCGGGCAATCAGCCCCAGCATTTT. Translating gives CASSQEGTGAGNQPQHF.

J is TRBJ1-3 and V is TRBV7-2, with TRBD1 as a possible D gene (6 bases). CDR1 SGHTA and CDR2 FQGNSA come from the germline V gene. Deletions cut 1 base from V and 4 bases from J, with 11 bases between. The CDR3 length is 15 residues. The CDR3 sequence: CASSLEVGAGNTIYF. The CDR3 region has the DNA TGTGCCAGCAGCTTAGAGGTGGGGGCGGGAAACACCATATATTTT.

J is TRBJ2-3 and V is TRBV4-1, with 10 bases lining up with TRBD2. Germline assignment: CDR1 MGHRA and CDR2 YSYEKL. Germline trimming cut 3 bases from V and 6 bases from J; bases unmatched to any gene: 12. This CDR3 contains 17 residues. The CDR3 loop is CASSHQVGFSGRDTQYF. As DNA, the CDR3 is TGCGCCAGCAGCCATCAAGTGGGCTTTAGCGGGAGGGATACGCAGTATTTT.

The CDR3 DNA reads TGTGCCAGCAGCCCGGGACAGGGGGCTGCCCAGTACTTC. Translation: CASSPGQGAAQYF. The J gene is TRBJ2-5, the V gene TRBV7-9, with TRBD1 matching over 12 bases. Germline V gene lookup returns CDR1 SEHNR and CDR2 FQNEAQ (reference sequence). The CDR3 consists of 13 residues. J gave up 9 bases and V 5 bases, and 4 bases lay outside the gene matches. The full variable domain, in which reference TRBV7-9 and TRBJ2-5 provide the parts outside the CDR3, is DTGVSQNPRHKITKRGQNVTFRCDPISEHNRLYWYRQTLGQGPEFLTYFQNEAQLEKSRLLSDRFSAERPKGSFSTLEIQRTEQGDSAMYLCASSPGQGAAQYFGPGTRLLVL.

This clone showed up just once. The chain recombines TRBV18 with TRBJ2-1; 9 nucleotides align to TRBD1. The CDR3 extends over 16 amino acids. Trimming cost V 6 bases and J 3 bases; bases outside gene matches: 9. Germline assignment: CDR1 KGHSH and CDR2 LQKENI. The CDR3 loop reads CASSTRGQGIYNEQFF. CDR3 in DNA: TGTGCCAGCTCGACCAGGGGACAGGGAATCTACAATGAGCAGTTCTTC.

This CDR3 is CSVESGTGELFF. In nucleotides, the CDR3 is TGCAGCGTTGAATCGGGGACCGGGGAGCTGTTTTTT. The chain carries TRBV29-1 and TRBJ2-2, with D possibly matching TRBD2 (5 bases). Germline CDR1 and CDR2: SQVTM and ANQGSEA. This CDR3 contains 12 residues. Trimming left V 2 bases short and J 5 bases short, with 6 bases between.

The rearrangement joins TRBV11-2 to TRBJ1-1; D is undetermined. V lost 5 bases to trimming and J lost 6 bases, with 10 bases between them. The germline CDR1 and CDR2 sequences are SGHAT and FQNNGV. This CDR3 contains 12 residues. The CDR3 nucleotides read TGTGCCAGCAGCCTGGCCCTCGCTGAAGCTTTCTTT. As protein: CASSLALAEAFF.

The chain is built from TRBV9 and TRBJ1-4; no clear D gene. Germline V gives CDR1 SGDLS, CDR2 YYNGEE. The CDR3 is 14 amino acids. V was clipped by 0 bases and J by 6 bases, with 9 bases between them. DNA for the CDR3: TGTGCCAGCAGCGTAGGTGACATGGATGAAAAACTGTTTTTT. Amino acid sequence: CASSVGDMDEKLFF.

The V call is TRBV7-2, the J call TRBJ2-7; 11 nucleotides agree with TRBD2. The CDR3 is 15 residues long. V was pared by 1 base and J by 4 bases, with 3 bases of the junction left unmatched. Germline CDR1 reads SGHTA; CDR2 reads FQGNSA. CDR3 sequence: CASSLGLAGGYEQYF. The CDR3 DNA reads TGTGCCAGCAGCTTAGGGCTAGCGGGAGGATACGAGCAGTACTTC.

The rearrangement links TRBV28 to TRBJ2-5; tentative D call: TRBD2 (6 bases). The CDR3 consists of 13 residues. Trimming took 6 bases from V and 5 from J, leaving 13 bases between them. CDR1 is MDHEN and CDR2 is SYDVKM in the germline V gene. CDR3 DNA sequence: TGTGCCAGCAGATCTGGAGGGTGGGAGACCCAGTACTTC. Translation: CASRSGGWETQYF.

The chain links TRBV30 to TRBJ2-3; D ambiguous. CDR1 and CDR2 (germline): GTSNPN, SVGIG (reference sequence). The V end was cut by 0 bases, the J end by 0 bases, with 7 bases between. There are 14 residues in the CDR3. The chain's CDR3 is CAWSVKTSTDTQYF. The DNA of the CDR3 is TGTGCCTGGAGTGTGAAGACTAGCACAGATACGCAGTATTTT. Variable domain in full (rest from reference TRBV30 and TRBJ2-3): SQTIHQWPATLVQPVGSPLSLECTVEGTSNPNLYWYRQAAGRGLQLLFYSVGIGQISSEVPQNLSASRPQDRQFILSSKKLLLSDSGFYLCAWSVKTSTDTQYFGPGTRLTVL.

This clone was seen a handful of times. V gene TRBV6-2 or TRBV6-3 combines with J gene TRBJ1-1, with 9 positions matching TRBD1. The germline gives CDR1 MNHEY, CDR2 SVGEGT. The CDR3 extends over 17 amino acids. V was clipped by 5 bases and J by 1 base; unmatched bases: 11. CDR3 protein: CASSQETPGQGNTEAFF. DNA of the CDR3: TGTGCCAGCAGTCAAGAAACTCCGGGACAGGGGAACACTGAAGCTTTCTTT.

This clone was seen only a few times. The genes are TRBV6-5 and TRBJ1-2, with D perhaps matching TRBD1 (6 bases). The length of the CDR3 is 15 residues. The V end lost 4 bases, the J end lost 7 bases, and 19 bases lay between the germline ends. Germline V gene lookup returns CDR1 MNHEY and CDR2 SVGAGI. CDR3 protein: CASSSPPQGVGGYTF. For the CDR3, the DNA is TGTGCCAGCAGTTCCCCACCACAGGGAGTCGGTGGCTACACCTTC.

The rearrangement links TRBV29-1 to TRBJ1-3; 7 bases map to TRBD1. The V gene's germline CDR1 is SQVTM and CDR2 ANQGSEA. V dropped 5 bases and J dropped 4; count of bases not matched to a gene: 8. The CDR3 is 14 residues long. CDR3 in amino acids: CSVSGQTLGNTIYF. The CDR3 DNA follows: TGCAGCGTTTCGGGACAGACCCTCGGAAACACCATATATTTT.

The chain employs TRBV19 and TRBJ1-1; possible D gene TRBD1, 5 bases. This CDR3 is built from 12 residues. The germline V and J ends were trimmed by 7 bases and 7 bases, with 13 bases remaining between them. Germline V gives CDR1 LNHDA, CDR2 SQIVND (reference sequence). The CDR3 here is CASKRMGGEAFF. Written as DNA, the CDR3 is TGTGCCAGTAAGAGGATGGGGGGTGAAGCTTTCTTT. Filled out from reference TRBV19 and TRBJ1-1, the complete variable domain reads DGGITQSPKYLFRKEGQNVTLSCEQNLNHDAMYWYRQDPGQGLRLIYYSQIVNDFQKGDIAEGYSVSREKKESFPLTVTSAQKNPTAFYLCASKRMGGEAFFGQGTRLTVV.

The genes are TRBV30 and TRBJ1-5; no definite D call. The V end was cut by 5 bases, the J end by 2 bases, with 16 bases between. This CDR3 is 15 amino acids long. CDR1 is GTSNPN and CDR2 is SVGIG in the germline V gene (reference sequence). The CDR3, as DNA: TGTGCCTGGGGGCCGGGGAATTTCGGCAATCAGCCCCAGCATTTT. This codes for CAWGPGNFGNQPQHF. The full variable domain, its missing parts supplied by reference TRBV30 and TRBJ1-5, is SQTIHQWPATLVQPVGSPLSLECTVEGTSNPNLYWYRQAAGRGLQLLFYSVGIGQISSEVPQNLSASRPQDRQFILSSKKLLLSDSGFYLCAWGPGNFGNQPQHFGDGTRLSIL.